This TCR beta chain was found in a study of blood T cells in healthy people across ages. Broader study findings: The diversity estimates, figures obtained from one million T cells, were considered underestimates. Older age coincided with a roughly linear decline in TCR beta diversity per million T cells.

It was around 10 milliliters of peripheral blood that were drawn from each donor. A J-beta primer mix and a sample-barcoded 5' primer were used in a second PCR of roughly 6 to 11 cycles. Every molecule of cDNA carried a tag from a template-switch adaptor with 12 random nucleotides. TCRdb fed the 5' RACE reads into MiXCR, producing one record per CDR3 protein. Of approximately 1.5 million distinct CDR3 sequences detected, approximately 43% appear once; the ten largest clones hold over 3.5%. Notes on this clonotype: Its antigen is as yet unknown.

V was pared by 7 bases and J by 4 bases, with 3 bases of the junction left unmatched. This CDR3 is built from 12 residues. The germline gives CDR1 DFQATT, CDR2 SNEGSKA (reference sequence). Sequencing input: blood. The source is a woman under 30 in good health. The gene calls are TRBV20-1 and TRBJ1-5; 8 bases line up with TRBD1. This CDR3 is CSGTGRNQPQHF. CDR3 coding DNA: TGCAGTGGGACAGGGAGGAATCAGCCCCAGCATTTT.